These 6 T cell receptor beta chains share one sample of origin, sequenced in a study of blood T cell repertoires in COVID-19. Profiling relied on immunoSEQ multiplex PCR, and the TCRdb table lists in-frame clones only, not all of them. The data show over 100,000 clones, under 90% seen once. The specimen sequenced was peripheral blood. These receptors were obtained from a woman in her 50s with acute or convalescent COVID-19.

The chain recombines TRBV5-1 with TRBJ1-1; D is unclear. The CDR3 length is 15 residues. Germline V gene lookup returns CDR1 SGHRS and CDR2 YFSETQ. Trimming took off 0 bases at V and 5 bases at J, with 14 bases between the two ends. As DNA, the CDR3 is TGCGCCAGCAGCTTGGAGATGGGCCGCGGGACTGAAGCTTTCTTT. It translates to CASSLEMGRGTEAFF.

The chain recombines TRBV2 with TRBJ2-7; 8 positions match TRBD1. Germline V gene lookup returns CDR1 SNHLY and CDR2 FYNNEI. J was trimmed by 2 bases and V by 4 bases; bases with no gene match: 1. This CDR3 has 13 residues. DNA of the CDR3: TGTGCCAGCAGTGGGGGACAGGCCTACGAGCAGTACTTC. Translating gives CASSGGQAYEQYF. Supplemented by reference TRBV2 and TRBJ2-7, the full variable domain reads EPEVTQTPSHQVTQMGQEVILRCVPISNHLYFYWYRQILGQKVEFLVSFYNNEISEKSEIFDDQFSVERPDGSNFTLKIRSTKLEDSAMYFCASSGGQAYEQYFGPGTRLTVT.

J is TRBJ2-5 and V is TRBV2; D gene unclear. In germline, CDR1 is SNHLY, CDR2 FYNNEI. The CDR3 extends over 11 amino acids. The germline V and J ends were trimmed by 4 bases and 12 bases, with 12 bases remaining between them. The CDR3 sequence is CASSVRPQKYF. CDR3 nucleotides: TGTGCCAGCAGTGTGAGGCCCCAGAAGTACTTC.

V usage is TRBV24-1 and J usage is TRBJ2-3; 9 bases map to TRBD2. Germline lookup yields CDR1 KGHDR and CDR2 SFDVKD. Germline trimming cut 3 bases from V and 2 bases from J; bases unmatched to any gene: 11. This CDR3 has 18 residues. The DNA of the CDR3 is TGTGCCACCAGTGATGCCCTAGAAGCGGGGGGCTACACAGATACGCAGTATTTT. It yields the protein CATSDALEAGGYTDTQYF.

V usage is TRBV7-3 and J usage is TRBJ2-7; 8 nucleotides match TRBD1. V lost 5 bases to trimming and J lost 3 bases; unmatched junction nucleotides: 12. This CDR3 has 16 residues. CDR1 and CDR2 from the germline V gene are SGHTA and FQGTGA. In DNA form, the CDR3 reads TGTGCCAGCAGCCCAACCTCAGGGGGCCCCTTCTACGAGCAGTACTTC. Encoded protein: CASSPTSGGPFYEQYF.

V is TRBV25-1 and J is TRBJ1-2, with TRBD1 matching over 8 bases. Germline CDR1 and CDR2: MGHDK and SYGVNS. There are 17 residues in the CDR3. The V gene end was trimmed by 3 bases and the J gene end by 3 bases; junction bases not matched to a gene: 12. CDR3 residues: CASSDLGQGPSYYGYTF. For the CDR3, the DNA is TGTGCCAGCAGTGACCTCGGACAGGGCCCATCCTACTATGGCTACACCTTC.